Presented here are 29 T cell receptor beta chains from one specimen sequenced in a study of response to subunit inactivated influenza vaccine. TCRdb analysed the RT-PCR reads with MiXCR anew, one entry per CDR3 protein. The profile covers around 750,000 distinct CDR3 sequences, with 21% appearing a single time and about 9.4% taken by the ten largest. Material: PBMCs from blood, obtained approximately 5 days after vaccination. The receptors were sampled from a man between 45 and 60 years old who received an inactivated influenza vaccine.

The CDR3 sequence is CASTPSWTDTQYF. Here the CDR3 DNA reads TGTGCCAGCACCCCCAGTTGGACAGATACGCAGTATTTT. This rearrangement joins TRBV16 to TRBJ2-3, with D unclear. CDR3 size: 13 residues. The germline V gene has CDR1 KGHSY and CDR2 FQNENV. Trimming cost V 7 bases and J 3 bases, with 11 bases left between them.

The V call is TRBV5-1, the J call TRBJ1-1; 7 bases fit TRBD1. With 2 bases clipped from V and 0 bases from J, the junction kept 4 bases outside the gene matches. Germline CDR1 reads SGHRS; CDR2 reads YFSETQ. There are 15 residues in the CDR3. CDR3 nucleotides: TGCGCCAGCAGCTTCGGACAGGCGCTGAACACTGAAGCTTTCTTT. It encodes CASSFGQALNTEAFF.

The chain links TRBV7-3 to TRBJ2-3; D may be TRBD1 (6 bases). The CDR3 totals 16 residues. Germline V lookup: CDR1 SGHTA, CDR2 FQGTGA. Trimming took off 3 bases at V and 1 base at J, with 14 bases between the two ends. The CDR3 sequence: CASSFSTGLRTDTQYF. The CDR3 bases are TGTGCCAGCAGCTTTTCAACAGGGCTTCGCACAGATACGCAGTATTTT.

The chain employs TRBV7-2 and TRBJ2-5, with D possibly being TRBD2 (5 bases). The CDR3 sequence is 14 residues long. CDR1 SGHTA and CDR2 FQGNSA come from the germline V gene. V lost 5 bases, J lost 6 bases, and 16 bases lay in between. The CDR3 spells CASSPRWGVKTQYF. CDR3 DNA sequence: TGTGCCAGCAGCCCCCGATGGGGAGTCAAGACCCAGTACTTC.

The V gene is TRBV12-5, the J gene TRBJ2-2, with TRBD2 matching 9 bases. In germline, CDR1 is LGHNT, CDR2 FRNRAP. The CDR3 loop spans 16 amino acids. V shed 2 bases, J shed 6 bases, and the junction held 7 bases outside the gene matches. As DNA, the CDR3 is TGTGCTAGTGGTTTGTTAGCGGGAGATCGGGCCGGGGAGCTGTTTTTT. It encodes CASGLLAGDRAGELFF.

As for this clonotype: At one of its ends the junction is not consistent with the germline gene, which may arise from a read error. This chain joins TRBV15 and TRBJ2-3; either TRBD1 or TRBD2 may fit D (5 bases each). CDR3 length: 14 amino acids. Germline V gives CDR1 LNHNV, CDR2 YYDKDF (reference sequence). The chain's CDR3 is CASSRTRGRDTQYF. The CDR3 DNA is TGTGCCTCCAGCAGAACTCGGGGCAGAGATACGCAGTATTTT.

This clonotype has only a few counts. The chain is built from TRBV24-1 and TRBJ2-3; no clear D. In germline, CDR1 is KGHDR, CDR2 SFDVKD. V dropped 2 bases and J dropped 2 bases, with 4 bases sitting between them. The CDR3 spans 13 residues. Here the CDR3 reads CATSDYSTDTQYF. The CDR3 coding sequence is TGTGCCACCAGTGATTATTCCACAGATACGCAGTATTTT.

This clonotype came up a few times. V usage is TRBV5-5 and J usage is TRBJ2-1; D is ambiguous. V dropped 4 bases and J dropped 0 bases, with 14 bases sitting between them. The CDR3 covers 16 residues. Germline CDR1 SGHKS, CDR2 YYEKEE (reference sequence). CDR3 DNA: TGTGCCAGCAGCCATTCCACAGCGCGCTCCTACAATGAGCAGTTCTTC. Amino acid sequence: CASSHSTARSYNEQFF.

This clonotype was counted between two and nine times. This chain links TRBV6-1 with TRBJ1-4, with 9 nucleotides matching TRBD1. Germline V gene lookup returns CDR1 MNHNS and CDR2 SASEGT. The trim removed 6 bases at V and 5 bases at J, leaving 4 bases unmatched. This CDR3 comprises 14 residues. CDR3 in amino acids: CASRPGTGNEKLFF. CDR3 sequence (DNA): TGTGCCAGCAGACCCGGGACAGGGAATGAAAAACTGTTTTTT.

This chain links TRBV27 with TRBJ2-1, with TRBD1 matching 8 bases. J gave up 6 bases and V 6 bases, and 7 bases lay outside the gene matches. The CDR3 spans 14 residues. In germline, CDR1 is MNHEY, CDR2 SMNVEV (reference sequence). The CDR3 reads CASSRRTGPNEQFF. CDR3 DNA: TGTGCCAGCAGCCGACGGACAGGGCCCAATGAGCAGTTCTTC.

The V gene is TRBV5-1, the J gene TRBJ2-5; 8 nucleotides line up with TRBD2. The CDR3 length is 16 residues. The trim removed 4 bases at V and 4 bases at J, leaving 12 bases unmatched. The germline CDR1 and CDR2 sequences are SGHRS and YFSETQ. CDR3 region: CASSPVAGNPSETQYF. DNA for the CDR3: TGCGCCAGCAGCCCTGTAGCGGGAAATCCCTCAGAGACCCAGTACTTC.

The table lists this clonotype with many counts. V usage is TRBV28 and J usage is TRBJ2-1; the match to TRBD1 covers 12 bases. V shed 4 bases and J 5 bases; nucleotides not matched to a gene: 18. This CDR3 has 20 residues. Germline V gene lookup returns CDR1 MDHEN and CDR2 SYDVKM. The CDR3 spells CASSSPGTGGMAGSNNEQFF. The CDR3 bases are TGTGCCAGCAGTTCCCCCGGGACAGGGGGCATGGCGGGCTCAAACAATGAGCAGTTCTTC.

This CDR3 reads CASSYHLGRAYNEQFF. DNA for the CDR3: TGTGCCAGCAGTTATCACCTCGGGAGGGCCTACAATGAGCAGTTCTTC. The chain recombines TRBV6-2 or TRBV6-3 with TRBJ2-1, with 8 positions matching TRBD2. The CDR3 runs to 16 residues. The V segment lost 3 bases and the J segment 2 bases; nucleotides outside the gene matches: 6. Germline loops: CDR1 MNHEY, CDR2 SVGEGT.

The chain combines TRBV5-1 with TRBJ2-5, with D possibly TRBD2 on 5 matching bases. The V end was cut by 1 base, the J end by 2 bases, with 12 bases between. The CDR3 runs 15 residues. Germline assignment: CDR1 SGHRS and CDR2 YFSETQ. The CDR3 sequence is CASSLLSRGQETQYF. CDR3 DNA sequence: TGCGCCAGCAGCTTGTTGTCTAGAGGGCAAGAGACCCAGTACTTC.

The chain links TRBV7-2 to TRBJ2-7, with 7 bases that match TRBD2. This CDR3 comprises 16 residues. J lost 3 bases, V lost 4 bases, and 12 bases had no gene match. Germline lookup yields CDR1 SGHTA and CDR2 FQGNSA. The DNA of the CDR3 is TGTGCCAGCAGCTCCTCATTAGCGGGTTCGGTCTACGAGCAGTACTTC. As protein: CASSSSLAGSVYEQYF.

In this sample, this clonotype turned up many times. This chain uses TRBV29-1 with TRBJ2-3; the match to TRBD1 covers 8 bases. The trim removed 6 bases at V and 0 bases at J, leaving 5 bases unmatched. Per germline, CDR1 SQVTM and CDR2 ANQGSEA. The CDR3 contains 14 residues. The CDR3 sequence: CSVGQGPSTDTQYF. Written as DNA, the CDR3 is TGCAGCGTCGGACAGGGCCCTAGCACAGATACGCAGTATTTT.

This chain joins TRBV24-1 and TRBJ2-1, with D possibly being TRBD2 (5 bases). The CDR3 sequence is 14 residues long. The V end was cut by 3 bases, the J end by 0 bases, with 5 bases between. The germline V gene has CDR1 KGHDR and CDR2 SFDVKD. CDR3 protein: CATSDSGSYNEQFF. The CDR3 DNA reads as TGTGCCACCAGTGATAGCGGCTCCTACAATGAGCAGTTCTTC.

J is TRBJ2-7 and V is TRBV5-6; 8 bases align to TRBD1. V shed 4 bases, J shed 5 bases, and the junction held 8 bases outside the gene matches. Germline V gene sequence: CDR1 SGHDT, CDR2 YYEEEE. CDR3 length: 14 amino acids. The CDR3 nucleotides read TGTGCCAGCAGCCGACCGGACAGGGTAGACGAGCAGTACTTC. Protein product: CASSRPDRVDEQYF.

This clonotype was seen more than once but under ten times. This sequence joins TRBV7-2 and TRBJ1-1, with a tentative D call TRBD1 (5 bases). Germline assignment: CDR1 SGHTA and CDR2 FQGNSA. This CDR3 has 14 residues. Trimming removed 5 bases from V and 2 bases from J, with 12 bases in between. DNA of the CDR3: TGTGCCAGCAGCGTAATGGGGGTAAACACTGAAGCTTTCTTT. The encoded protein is CASSVMGVNTEAFF.

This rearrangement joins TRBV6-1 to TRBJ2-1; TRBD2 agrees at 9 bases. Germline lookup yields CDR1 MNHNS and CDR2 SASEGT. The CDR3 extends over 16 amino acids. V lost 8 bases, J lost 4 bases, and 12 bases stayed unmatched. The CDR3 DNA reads TGTGCCAGCCCCCCGGCCGCGGGAGGGTCATACAATGAGCAGTTCTTC. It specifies CASPPAAGGSYNEQFF.

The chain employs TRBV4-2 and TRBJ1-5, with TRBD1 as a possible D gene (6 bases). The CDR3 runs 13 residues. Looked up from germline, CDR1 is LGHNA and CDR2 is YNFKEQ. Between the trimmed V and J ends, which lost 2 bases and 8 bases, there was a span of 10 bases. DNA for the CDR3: TGTGCCAGCAGCCAAAGGACAGATGAGCCCCAGCATTTT. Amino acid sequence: CASSQRTDEPQHF.

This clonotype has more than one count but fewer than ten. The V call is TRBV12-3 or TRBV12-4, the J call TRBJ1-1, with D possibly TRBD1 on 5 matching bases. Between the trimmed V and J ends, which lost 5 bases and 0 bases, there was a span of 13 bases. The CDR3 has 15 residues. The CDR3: CASSQEQALNTEAFF. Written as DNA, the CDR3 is TGTGCCAGCAGTCAAGAACAGGCGCTGAACACTGAAGCTTTCTTT.

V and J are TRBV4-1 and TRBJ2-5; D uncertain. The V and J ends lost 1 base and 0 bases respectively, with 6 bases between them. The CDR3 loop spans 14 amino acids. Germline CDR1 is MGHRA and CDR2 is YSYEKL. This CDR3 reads CASSQVIYQETQYF. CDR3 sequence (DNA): TGCGCCAGCAGCCAAGTCATTTACCAAGAGACCCAGTACTTC.

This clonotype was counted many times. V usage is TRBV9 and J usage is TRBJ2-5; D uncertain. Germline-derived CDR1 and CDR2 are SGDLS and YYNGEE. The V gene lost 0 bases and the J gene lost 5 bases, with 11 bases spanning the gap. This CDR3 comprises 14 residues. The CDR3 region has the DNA TGTGCCAGCAGCGTAGCTTACGCTGGGGAGACCCAGTACTTC. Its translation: CASSVAYAGETQYF. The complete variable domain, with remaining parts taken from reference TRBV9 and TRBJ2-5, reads DSGVTQTPKHLITATGQRVTLRCSPRSGDLSVYWYQQSLDQGLQFLIQYYNGEERAKGNILERFSAQQFPDLHSELNLSSLELGDSALYFCASSVAYAGETQYFGPGTRLLVL.

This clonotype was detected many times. CDR3 region: CASSPSAPDTQYF. The DNA for the CDR3 is TGCGCCAGCAGCCCCTCGGCGCCAGATACGCAGTATTTT. This sequence joins TRBV5-1 and TRBJ2-3; D unresolved. Germline-derived CDR1 and CDR2 are SGHRS and YFSETQ. The CDR3 is 13 amino acids. Trimming took 4 bases from V and 4 from J, leaving 10 bases between them. The full variable domain, its missing parts supplied by reference TRBV5-1 and TRBJ2-3, is KAGVTQTPRYLIKTRGQQVTLSCSPISGHRSVSWYQQTPGQGLQFLFEYFSETQRNKGNFPGRFSGRQFSNSRSEMNVSTLELGDSALYLCASSPSAPDTQYFGPGTRLTVL.

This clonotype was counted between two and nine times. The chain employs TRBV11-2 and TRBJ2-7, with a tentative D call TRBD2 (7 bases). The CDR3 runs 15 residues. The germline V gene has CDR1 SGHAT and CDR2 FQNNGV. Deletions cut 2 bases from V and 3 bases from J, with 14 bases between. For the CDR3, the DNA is TGTGCCAGCAGCTTACTCGAGGGGGGGCGCTACGAGCAGTACTTC. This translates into CASSLLEGGRYEQYF.

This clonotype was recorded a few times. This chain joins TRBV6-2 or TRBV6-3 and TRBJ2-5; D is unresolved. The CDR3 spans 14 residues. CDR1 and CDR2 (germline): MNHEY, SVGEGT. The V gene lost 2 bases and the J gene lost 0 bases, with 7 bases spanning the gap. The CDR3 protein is CASSYPDNQETQYF. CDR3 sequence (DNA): TGTGCCAGCAGTTACCCTGACAACCAAGAGACCCAGTACTTC.

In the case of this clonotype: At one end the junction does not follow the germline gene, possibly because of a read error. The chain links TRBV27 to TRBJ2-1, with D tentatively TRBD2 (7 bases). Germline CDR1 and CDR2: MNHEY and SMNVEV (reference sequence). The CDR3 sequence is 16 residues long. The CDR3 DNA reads TGTGCCAGCAGTTTAGAAGGGAGGGGGTCCTACAATGAGCGGTTCTTC. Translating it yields CASSLEGRGSYNERFF.

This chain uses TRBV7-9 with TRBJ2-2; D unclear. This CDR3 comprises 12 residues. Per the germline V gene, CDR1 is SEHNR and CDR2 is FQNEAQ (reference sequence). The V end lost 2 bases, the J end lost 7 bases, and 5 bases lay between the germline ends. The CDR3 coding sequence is TGTGCCAGCAGCTTACCCCTCGGGGAGCTGTTTTTT. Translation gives CASSLPLGELFF. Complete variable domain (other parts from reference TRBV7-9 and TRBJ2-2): DTGVSQNPRHKITKRGQNVTFRCDPISEHNRLYWYRQTLGQGPEFLTYFQNEAQLEKSRLLSDRFSAERPKGSFSTLEIQRTEQGDSAMYLCASSLPLGELFFGEGSRLTVL.